These T cell receptor beta chains were read from a single sample in a study of blood T cell repertoires in COVID-19. Here immunoSEQ multiplex PCR was the method, and the copy in TCRdb shows in-frame clones only, minus some. The repertoire holds about 180,000 clones, with approximately 89% as singletons. The sequencing sample was made of peripheral blood. The receptors originated from a woman aged 25 to 45 with acute or convalescent COVID-19. CDR3s include the opening cysteine and the closing phenylalanine or tryptophan. The D gene is left open where the match is weak. The size entry is marked missing in some rows and otherwise reads once, few, many or a size class.

J | D | V | size | DNA | CDR3
TRBJ2-7 | - | TRBV10-3 | - | TGTGCCATCAGCGGAGGGACTTACGAGCAGTACTTC | CAISGGTYEQYF
TRBJ1-5 | - | TRBV28 | - | TGTGCCAGCACATCTGGGGCTCAGCCCCAGCATTTT | CASTSGAQPQHF
TRBJ1-2 | TRBD1 | TRBV5-1 | - | TGCGCCAGCAGCTTCGGACAGGCTGTCGACTATGGCTACACCTTC | CASSFGQAVDYGYTF
TRBJ1-2 | - | TRBV9 | - | TGTGCCAGCAGCCCCGGGACTCTCCACTATGGCTACACCTTC | CASSPGTLHYGYTF
TRBJ2-7 | - | TRBV7-8 | - | TGTGCCAGCAGCTTAGTATGGAGTTTTCCGCAGTACTTC | CASSLVWSFPQYF
TRBJ2-5 | TRBD2 | TRBV5-1 | - | TGCGCCAGCAGCCACCCAGCGGGAGCGGGTGAGACCCAGTACTTC | CASSHPAGAGETQYF
TRBJ2-3 | TRBD2 | TRBV18 | - | TGTGCCAGCTCACCCTTGGGACTAGCGGATACAGATACGCAGTATTTT | CASSPLGLADTDTQYF
TRBJ1-5 | - | TRBV18 | - | TGTGCCAGCTCACCATACAAGGGAGCCTTCGATAGCAATCAGCCCCAGCATTTT | CASSPYKGAFDSNQPQHF
TRBJ2-7 | - | TRBV11-3 | once | TGTGCCAGCAGCCCCGGACAGTGGGGTTGGGAGCAGTACTTC | CASSPGQWGWEQYF
TRBJ1-5 | TRBD1 | TRBV28 | - | TGTGCCACCACGTGGACAGGGCGGCCCCAGCATTTT | CATTWTGRPQHF
TRBJ2-1 | - | TRBV6-5 | - | TGTGCCAGCAGGGGCAACACCTACAATGAGCAGTTCTTC | CASRGNTYNEQFF
TRBJ1-2 | - | TRBV11-3 | - | TGTGCCAGCAGCTTAGTCTCCGGGACATCTGGCTACACCTTC | CASSLVSGTSGYTF
TRBJ2-7 | TRBD2 | TRBV28 | - | TGTGCCAGCAGTTCTATTTCCGGGACTATCTCCTACGAGCAGTACTTC | CASSSISGTISYEQYF
TRBJ2-1 | - | TRBV5-4 | - | TGTGCCAGCAGTCAACCCAGCGGACCCAGCCCGGACTACAATGAGCAGTTCTTC | CASSQPSGPSPDYNEQFF
TRBJ2-2 | - | TRBV11-3 | - | TGTGCCAGCAGCCCATTCCCGGACACCGGGGAGCTGTTTTTT | CASSPFPDTGELFF
TRBJ2-1 | TRBD2 | TRBV29-1 | - | TGCAGCGTTTATAGCGGGAGGGCTAATGAGCAGTTCTTC | CSVYSGRANEQFF
TRBJ1-5 | TRBD1 | TRBV7-9 | - | TGTGCCAGCAGCTTAGGAACAGGGGTAAGCAATCAGCCCCAGCATTTT | CASSLGTGVSNQPQHF
TRBJ2-7 | - | TRBV14 | - | TGTGCCAGCAGCCAAGGGGACACTACGTTTAGAGAGCAGTACTTC | CASSQGDTTFREQYF
TRBJ1-2 | TRBD1 | TRBV5-1 | once | TGCGCCAGCAGCTGGACAGGGGAGTATGGCTACACCTTC | CASSWTGEYGYTF
TRBJ2-1 | - | TRBV14 | - | TGTGCCAGCAGCCAAGAGGGGGCCTACTACTACAATGAGCAGTTCTTC | CASSQEGAYYYNEQFF
TRBJ2-5 | TRBD2 | TRBV6-6 | - | TGTGCCAGCAGTTCCTCGGGAGGGCCCTCGGAGACCCAGTACTTC | CASSSSGGPSETQYF
TRBJ2-7 | TRBD2 | TRBV6-5 | - | TGTGCCAGCAGCCAGGGACTAGCATCCTGGTACGAGCAGTACTTC | CASSQGLASWYEQYF
TRBJ2-7 | - | TRBV2 | - | TGTGCCAGCAGTGAACTTGTTGGACAGTCCTACGAGCAGTACTTC | CASSELVGQSYEQYF
TRBJ2-1 | - | TRBV27 | - | TGTGCCAGCAGTTTACGTAGAGACTCCTACAATGAGCAGTTCTTC | CASSLRRDSYNEQFF
TRBJ1-4 | - | TRBV5-1 | - | TGCGCCAGCAGTGGCGGCTTGGATGAAAAACTGTTTTTT | CASSGGLDEKLFF
TRBJ1-3 | TRBD1 | TRBV10-1 | - | TGCGCCAGTCTCGCACAGGGGGCGACTGGAAACACCATATATTTT | CASLAQGATGNTIYF
TRBJ2-3 | - | TRBV11-2 | - | TGTGCCAGCAGCTTAGCGGGGACAGATACGCAGTATTTT | CASSLAGTDTQYF
TRBJ2-7 | TRBD1 | TRBV5-8 | - | TGTGCCAGCAGCAAAAATTTAGGGACAGGGGGCCACGAGCAGTACTTC | CASSKNLGTGGHEQYF
TRBJ2-7 | - | TRBV12-2 | - | TGTGCAAGTCGCTACCGGGACAGGGTCTACGAGCAGTACTTC | CASRYRDRVYEQYF
TRBJ2-7 | TRBD1 | TRBV5-4 | - | TGTGCCAGCAGCTTCAGGGGGTCCTACGAGCAGTACTTC | CASSFRGSYEQYF
TRBJ2-5 | - | TRBV7-8 | - | TGTGCCAGCAGTCCGGAGCGGCAAGAGACCCAGTACTTC | CASSPERQETQYF
TRBJ2-2 | - | TRBV18 | - | TGTGCCAGCTCACCCCTCTCGGGGAACACCGGGGAGCTGTTTTTT | CASSPLSGNTGELFF
TRBJ2-2 | - | TRBV24-1 | - | TGTGCCACCAGTGATTTGACGGGACACCAGCAAGGTAGAAACACCGGGGAGCTGTTTTTT | CATSDLTGHQQGRNTGELFF
TRBJ2-4 | TRBD2 | TRBV10-3 | - | TGTGCCATCAGTCCGGGACTAGCGGGAGGGCCGGACATTCAGTACTTC | CAISPGLAGGPDIQYF
TRBJ2-3 | - | TRBV5-6 | - | TGTGCCAGCAGCTTAGTAGCAGATACGCAGTATTTT | CASSLVADTQYF
TRBJ2-5 | TRBD2 | TRBV3-1/TRBV3-2 | - | TGTGCCAGCAGCCATGCGGGAGGAGAGACCCAGTACTTC | CASSHAGGETQYF
TRBJ2-7 | TRBD1 | TRBV5-1 | - | TGCGCCAGCAGCTTGACCGGGACAGGGCGGGAGCAGTACTTC | CASSLTGTGREQYF
TRBJ2-5 | - | TRBV2 | - | TGTGCCACCCACCCCCTTGGTGGGGGGAGGCAAGAGACCCAGTACTTC | CATHPLGGGRQETQYF
TRBJ2-7 | - | TRBV7-9 | - | TGTGCCAGCAGCTTCGGACTCTACGAGCAGTACTTC | CASSFGLYEQYF
TRBJ2-7 | TRBD2 | TRBV7-9 | once | TGTGCCAGCAGCTTCGGGCGGGAGGAGTACTTC | CASSFGREEYF
TRBJ2-3 | TRBD1 | TRBV10-3 | - | TGTGCCATCACTCACTCGGACAGGCTCGGAACAGATACGCAGTATTTT | CAITHSDRLGTDTQYF
TRBJ2-2 | - | TRBV7-2 | - | TGTGCCAGCCGGTCTCTCAACACCGGGGAGCTGTTTTTT | CASRSLNTGELFF
TRBJ2-7 | - | TRBV21-1 | - | TGTGCCAGCAGCAAAGTAGAGAGGAACTACGAGCAGTACTTC | CASSKVERNYEQYF
TRBJ1-1 | TRBD1 | TRBV30 | - | TGTGCCTGGAATGACAGGGGAGTAGCTTTCTTT | CAWNDRGVAFF
TRBJ2-7 | TRBD2 | TRBV5-1 | - | TGCGCCAGCAGCCAGCGCGGGAGTTCGGCCTACGAGCAGTACTTC | CASSQRGSSAYEQYF
TRBJ2-2 | - | TRBV9 | - | TGTGCCAGCAGCGTAGTGTCAGGGGCGCCCGGGGAGCTGTTTTTT | CASSVVSGAPGELFF